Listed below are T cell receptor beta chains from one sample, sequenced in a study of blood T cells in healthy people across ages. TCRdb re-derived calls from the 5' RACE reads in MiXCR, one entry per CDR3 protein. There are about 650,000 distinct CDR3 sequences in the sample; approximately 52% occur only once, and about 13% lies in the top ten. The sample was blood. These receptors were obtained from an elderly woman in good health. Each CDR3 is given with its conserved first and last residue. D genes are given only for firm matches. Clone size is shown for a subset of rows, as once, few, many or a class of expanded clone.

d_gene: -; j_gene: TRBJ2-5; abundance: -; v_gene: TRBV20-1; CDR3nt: TGCAGTGCTAGAGATCGAGTGCAAGGGACCCAGTACTTC; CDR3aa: CSARDRVQGTQYF
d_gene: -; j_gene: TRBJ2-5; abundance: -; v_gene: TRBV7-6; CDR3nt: TGTGCCAGCAGCAGGGTTTACCAAGAGACCCAGTACTTC; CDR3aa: CASSRVYQETQYF
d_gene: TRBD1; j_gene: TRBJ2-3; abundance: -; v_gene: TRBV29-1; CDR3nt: TGCAGCTATCCCGGGACAGGGGGCACAGATACGCAGTATTTT; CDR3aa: CSYPGTGGTDTQYF
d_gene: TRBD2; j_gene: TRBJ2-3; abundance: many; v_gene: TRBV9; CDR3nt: TGTGCCAGCAGATTTCTAGCGGGGGCACCCACAGATACGCAGTATTTT; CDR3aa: CASRFLAGAPTDTQYF
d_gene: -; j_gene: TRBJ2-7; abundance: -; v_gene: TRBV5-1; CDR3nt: TGCGCCAGCAGCGACGGACGGAATTACGAGCAGTACTTC; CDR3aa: CASSDGRNYEQYF
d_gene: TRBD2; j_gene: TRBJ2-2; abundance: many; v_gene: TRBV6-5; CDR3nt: TGTGCCACGCACGGGAGGCTCACCGGGGAGCTGTTTTTT; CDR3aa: CATHGRLTGELFF
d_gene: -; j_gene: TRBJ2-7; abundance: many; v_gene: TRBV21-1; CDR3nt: TGTGCCAGCAGCAAAGCTCCGACAGGATGGGAGCAGTACTTC; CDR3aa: CASSKAPTGWEQYF
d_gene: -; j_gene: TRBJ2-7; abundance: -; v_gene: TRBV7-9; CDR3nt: TGTGCCAGCAGTCACAGGGTCACCTACAATGAGCAGTACTTC; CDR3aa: CASSHRVTYNEQYF
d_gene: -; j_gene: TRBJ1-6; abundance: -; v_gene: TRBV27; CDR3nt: TGTGCCAGCAGCCGACAGGAGGGGAATAATTCACCCCTCCACTTT; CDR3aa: CASSRQEGNNSPLHF
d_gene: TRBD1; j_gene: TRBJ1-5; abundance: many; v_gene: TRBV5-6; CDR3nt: TGTGCCAGCAGCTTGACAGGGGGGGATCAGCCCCAGCATTTT; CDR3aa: CASSLTGGDQPQHF
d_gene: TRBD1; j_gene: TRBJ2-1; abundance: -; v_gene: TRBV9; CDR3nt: TGTGCCAGCACCAAAGGGGACAGGGTAGGTAATGAGCAGTTCTTC; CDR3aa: CASTKGDRVGNEQFF
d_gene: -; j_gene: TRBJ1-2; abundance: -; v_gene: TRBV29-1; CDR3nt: TGCAGCGTTGGGGTCGAGCGTGGCTACACCTTC; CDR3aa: CSVGVERGYTF
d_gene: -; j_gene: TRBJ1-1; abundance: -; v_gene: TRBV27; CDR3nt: TGTGCCAGCCCGGGGGGAGAGACCACTGAAGCTTTCTTT; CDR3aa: CASPGGETTEAFF
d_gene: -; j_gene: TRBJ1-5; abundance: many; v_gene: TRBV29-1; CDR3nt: TGCAGCGTTACCGATTTGGCAGGGAATCAGCCCCAGCATTTT; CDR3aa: CSVTDLAGNQPQHF
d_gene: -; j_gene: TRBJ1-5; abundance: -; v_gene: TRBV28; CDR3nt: TGTGCCAGCGGTCTGAAATCAGGGAGAAATCAGCCCCAGCATTTT; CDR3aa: CASGLKSGRNQPQHF
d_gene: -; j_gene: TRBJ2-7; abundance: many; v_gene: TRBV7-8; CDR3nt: TGTGCCAGCAGCTCAACATTTTGGGAGCAGTACTTC; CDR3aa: CASSSTFWEQYF
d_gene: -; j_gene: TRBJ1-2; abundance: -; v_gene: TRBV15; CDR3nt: TGTGCCACCAGCCCCCAGAGGGGTCGCGGCTACACCTTC; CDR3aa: CATSPQRGRGYTF
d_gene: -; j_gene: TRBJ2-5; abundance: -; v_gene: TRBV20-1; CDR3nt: TGCAGTACTACGGGCCTCGGGGGAGAGACCCAGTACTTC; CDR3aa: CSTTGLGGETQYF
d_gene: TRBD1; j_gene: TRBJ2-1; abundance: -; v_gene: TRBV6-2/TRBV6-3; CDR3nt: TGTGCCAGCAGTTACCCTTGGACAGGGGACAATGAGCAGTTCTTC; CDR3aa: CASSYPWTGDNEQFF
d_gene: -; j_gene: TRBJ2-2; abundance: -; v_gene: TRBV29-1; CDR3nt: TGCAGCGCTGGAGGACGGGGTGGGACCGGGGAGCTGTTTTTT; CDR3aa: CSAGGRGGTGELFF
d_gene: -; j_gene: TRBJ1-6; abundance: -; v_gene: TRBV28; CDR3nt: TGTGCCAGCAGTTTGACCACGTATAATTCACCCCTCCACTTT; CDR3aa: CASSLTTYNSPLHF
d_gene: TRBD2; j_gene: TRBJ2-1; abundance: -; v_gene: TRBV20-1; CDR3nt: TGCAGTGCTAGAGCTCTAGCGGGGGAGCAGTTCTTC; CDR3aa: CSARALAGEQFF
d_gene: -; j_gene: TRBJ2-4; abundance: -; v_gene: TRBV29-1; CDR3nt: TGCAGCACCCTGGGGGGCAAAAACATTCAGTACTTC; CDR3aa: CSTLGGKNIQYF
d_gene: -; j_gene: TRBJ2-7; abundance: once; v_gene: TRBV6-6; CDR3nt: TGTGCCAGCAGTTACGGGAACACCGAGCAGTACTTC; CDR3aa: CASSYGNTEQYF
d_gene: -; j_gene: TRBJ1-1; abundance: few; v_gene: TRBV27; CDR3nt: TGTGCCAGCAGTTGGGTGGGGAACACTGAAGCTTTCTTT; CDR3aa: CASSWVGNTEAFF
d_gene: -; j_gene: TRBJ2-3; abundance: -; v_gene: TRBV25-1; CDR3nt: TGTGCCAGCAGTGAATGGGGGGAGAGGAGAGATACGCAGTATTTT; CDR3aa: CASSEWGERRDTQYF
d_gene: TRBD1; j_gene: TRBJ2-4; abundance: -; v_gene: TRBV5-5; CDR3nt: TGTGCCAGCGCGACGGACAGGAACATTCAGTACTTC; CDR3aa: CASATDRNIQYF
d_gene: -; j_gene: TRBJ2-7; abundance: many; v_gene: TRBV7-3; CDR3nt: TGTGCCAGCAGCTTAAGACTAGACAGCTACGAGCAGTACTTC; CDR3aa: CASSLRLDSYEQYF
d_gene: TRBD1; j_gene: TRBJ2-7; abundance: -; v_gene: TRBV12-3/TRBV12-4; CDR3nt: TGTGCCAGCAGGATTACAGGGGGCACTTCCTACGAGCAGTACTTC; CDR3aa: CASRITGGTSYEQYF
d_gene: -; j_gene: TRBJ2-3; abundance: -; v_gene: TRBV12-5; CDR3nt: TGTGCTAGTGGTTGGAGACAGTTCACAGATACGCAGTATTTT; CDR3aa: CASGWRQFTDTQYF
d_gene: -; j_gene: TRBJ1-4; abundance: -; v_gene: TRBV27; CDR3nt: TGTGCCAGCAGTACACGCGCCAGGGGCTCTTATGAAAAACTGTTTTTT; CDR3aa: CASSTRARGSYEKLFF
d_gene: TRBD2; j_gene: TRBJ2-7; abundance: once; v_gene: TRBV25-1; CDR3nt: TGTGCCAGCACCGCGACTAGCGCGAGGAAGTACTTC; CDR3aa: CASTATSARKYF
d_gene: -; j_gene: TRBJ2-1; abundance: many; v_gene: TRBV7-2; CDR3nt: TGTGCCAGCAGCTTAGTTCCGGCCTCCTTGTGGAATGAGCAGTTCTTC; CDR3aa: CASSLVPASLWNEQFF
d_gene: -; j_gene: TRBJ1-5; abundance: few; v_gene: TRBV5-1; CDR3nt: TGCGCCAGCAGCTTGGAAGGTTCTGGCAATCAGCCCCAGCATTTT; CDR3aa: CASSLEGSGNQPQHF